This TCR beta chain appears in the sequencing data of a study of blood T cell repertoires in COVID-19. Study-level background: Both acute and convalescent COVID-19 samples were obtained from the United States, Italy and Spain. PBMCs, B-cell-depleted T cells, or T cells provided the cDNA or gDNA that made up the material.

Original processing methods: Amplification of reference gene primers was used by the study to estimate nucleated cell counts. Sequencing was performed with immunoSEQ multiplex PCR; in TCRdb, only in-frame clones are kept and a portion is missing. V and J calls and clone size are those listed in that table; D and trimming were worked out from the DNA. Here the sample spans about 130,000 clones, about 90% being singletons. CDR1 and CDR2 from the germline V gene are MNHEY and SVGAGI. This CDR3 comprises 12 residues. V was pared by 4 bases and J by 6 bases, with 10 bases between. This TCR derives from a woman aged 45-59 years who had recovered from COVID-19. The material sequenced was peripheral blood. The chain couples TRBV6-5 to TRBJ2-7, with D perhaps matching TRBD2 (5 bases). The CDR3, as DNA: TGTGCCAGCAGTTCCCGGGCGGGCGAGCAGTACTTC. Amino acids: CASSSRAGEQYF.